A single sample is the source of the 27 T cell receptor beta chains below, sequenced in a study of beta chain features in type 1 diabetes. The antigens of these receptors remain unknown. Whole-study results and caveats: Patients with Type 1 diabetes showed moderately but significantly shorter TCRB CDR3s in all four CD4+ subsets.

The whole isolated RNA underwent reverse transcription, so sequencing captured expressed TCRB transcripts. The assay was immunoSEQ multiplex PCR, and TCRdb's table has in-frame clones only and misses some. Of 150,000 to 200,000 clones in the sample, approximately 8.7% were seen once. The sequenced material came from central memory CD4+ T cells from blood. The receptors derive from a woman in her twenties or thirties with type 1 diabetes.

This chain joins TRBV18 and TRBJ2-7, with D possibly matching TRBD2 (6 bases). V lost 0 bases, J lost 1 base, and 13 bases lay in between. The CDR3 consists of 16 residues. Germline CDR1 reads KGHSH; CDR2 reads LQKENI. The CDR3: CASSPPRDWKSYEQYF. CDR3 bases: TGTGCCAGCTCACCACCCCGGGACTGGAAGTCCTACGAGCAGTACTTC.

A few counts support this clone. CDR3 sequence reads: CASSENRVQETQYF. The CDR3 nucleotides are TGTGCCAGCAGTGAGAACAGGGTCCAAGAGACCCAGTACTTC. The rearrangement uses TRBV25-1 and TRBJ2-5, with D possibly TRBD1 on 6 matching bases. The germline gives CDR1 MGHDK, CDR2 SYGVNS. The CDR3 is 14 residues long. V lost 3 bases, J lost 1 base, and 9 bases lay in between. The full variable domain, its missing parts supplied by reference TRBV25-1 and TRBJ2-5, is EADIYQTPRYLVIGTGKKITLECSQTMGHDKMYWYQQDPGMELHLIHYSYGVNSTEKGDLSSESTVSRIRTEHFPLTLESARPSHTSQYLCASSENRVQETQYFGPGTRLLVL.

V is TRBV7-3 and J is TRBJ2-3; 11 nucleotides align to TRBD2. The CDR3 extends over 15 amino acids. Germline loops: CDR1 SGHTA, CDR2 FQGTGA. Trimming removed 5 bases from V and 1 base from J; junction bases left unmatched: 2. CDR3 in DNA: TGTGCCAGCAGCGCGGGACTAGCGGGCACAGATACGCAGTATTTT. Encoded protein: CASSAGLAGTDTQYF.

This clone has only a few counts. This chain uses TRBV9 with TRBJ1-1, with D unresolved. The CDR3 contains 14 residues. V lost 0 bases, J lost 5 bases, and 11 bases lay in between. Germline V gene lookup returns CDR1 SGDLS and CDR2 YYNGEE. As DNA, the CDR3 is TGTGCCAGCAGCGTAGAATCCGGGATTACTGAAGCTTTCTTT. Its translation is CASSVESGITEAFF.

This clone was detected a few times. V gene TRBV5-1 combines with J gene TRBJ2-1; maybe TRBD2 (6 bases). V lost 4 bases and J 7 bases, leaving 12 bases between the germline ends. Germline values: CDR1 SGHRS, CDR2 YFSETQ. CDR3 size: 13 residues. This CDR3 is CASSPGLWNEQFF. CDR3 DNA sequence: TGCGCCAGCAGCCCGGGACTCTGGAATGAGCAGTTCTTC.

This clone came up a few times. The chain carries TRBV28 and TRBJ2-2; D possibly corresponds to TRBD1 (6 bases). This CDR3 contains 14 residues. CDR1 is MDHEN, CDR2 SYDVKM, per germline. The V end lost 1 base, the J end lost 4 bases, and 7 bases lay between the germline ends. In nucleotides, the CDR3 is TGTGCCAGCAGTTTATCACAGGGCACCGGGGAGCTGTTTTTT. Translated: CASSLSQGTGELFF.

This clone was seen more than once but under ten times. The chain recombines TRBV18 with TRBJ2-1; TRBD1 aligns across 10 bases. The CDR3 runs to 14 residues. Germline V gene lookup returns CDR1 KGHSH and CDR2 LQKENI. The V segment lost 10 bases and the J segment 6 bases; nucleotides outside the gene matches: 9. The CDR3 coding sequence is TGTGCCACCCAGACCGGGACAGGGGTCAATGAGCAGTTCTTC. Translated: CATQTGTGVNEQFF. The variable domain in full, with the rest retrieved from reference TRBV18 and TRBJ2-1, is NAGVMQNPRHLVRRRGQEARLRCSPMKGHSHVYWYRQLPEEGLKFMVYLQKENIIDESGMPKERFSAEFPKEGPSILRIQQVVRGDSAAYFCATQTGTGVNEQFFGPGTRLTVL.

The CDR3 DNA follows: TGTGCCAGCAGCTTCGAGACTAGCGGGATCTTCGAGACCCAGTACTTC. Protein product: CASSFETSGIFETQYF. The chain joins TRBV11-3 to TRBJ2-5; 11 bases are a match to TRBD2. The germline V gene encodes CDR1 SGHNT and CDR2 YENEEA. The CDR3 contains 16 residues. J gave up 5 bases and V 3 bases, and 8 bases lay outside the gene matches.

There are a few counts of this clone. The chain couples TRBV25-1 to TRBJ2-7; no definite D call. The V gene's germline CDR1 is MGHDK and CDR2 SYGVNS. This CDR3 contains 15 residues. V dropped 4 bases and J dropped 0 bases, with 13 bases sitting between them. CDR3 in DNA: TGTGCCAGCAGTGGGGCTGACGTTGGCTCCTACGAGCAGTACTTC. The encoded protein is CASSGADVGSYEQYF.

This clone was found a few times. The gene calls are TRBV7-2 and TRBJ1-2; 9 nucleotides line up with TRBD1. There are 13 residues in the CDR3. J gave up 6 bases and V 5 bases, and 4 bases lay outside the gene matches. From germline, CDR1 is SGHTA and CDR2 FQGNSA. CDR3: CASSRTGGDGYTF. As DNA, the CDR3 is TGTGCCAGCAGCAGAACAGGGGGCGATGGCTACACCTTC. The complete variable domain, with remaining parts taken from reference TRBV7-2 and TRBJ1-2, reads GAGVSQSPSNKVTEKGKDVELRCDPISGHTALYWYRQSLGQGLEFLIYFQGNSAPDKSGLPSDRFSAERTGGSVSTLTIQRTQQEDSAVYLCASSRTGGDGYTFGSGTRLTVV.

The chain employs TRBV6-6 and TRBJ2-3; TRBD2 might be the D (6 bases). The CDR3 extends over 15 amino acids. The V gene lost 5 bases and the J gene lost 5 bases, with 17 bases spanning the gap. The germline V gene encodes CDR1 MNHNY and CDR2 SVGAGI (reference sequence). DNA for the CDR3: TGTGCCAGCAGTATGCTAGCGCTGGGGGAAGATACGCAGTATTTT. The encoded protein is CASSMLALGEDTQYF.

The rearrangement joins TRBV19 to TRBJ2-1; D remains unclear. Germline V lookup: CDR1 LNHDA, CDR2 SQIVND (reference sequence). The CDR3 loop spans 15 amino acids. The V end lost 7 bases, the J end lost 4 bases, and 17 bases lay between the germline ends. The CDR3 bases are TGTGCCAGTACCCCTTTTTCTGACGGGTACAATGAGCAGTTCTTC. It specifies CASTPFSDGYNEQFF.

This clone turned up a few times. The rearrangement joins TRBV2 to TRBJ2-2; a possible D gene is TRBD2 (5 bases). V was cut by 7 bases and J by 0 bases, with 12 bases left in between. This CDR3 has 15 residues. Germline CDR1 and CDR2: SNHLY and FYNNEI. In DNA form, the CDR3 reads TGTGCCAGCAAGTCGGTAGCGCCGAACACCGGGGAGCTGTTTTTT. It translates to CASKSVAPNTGELFF.

The V and J genes are TRBV10-3 and TRBJ2-2; D possibly corresponds to TRBD1 (6 bases). V shed 4 bases and J shed 1 base, with 13 bases lying between them. The CDR3 contains 16 residues. Germline V gene data show CDR1 as ENHRY and CDR2 as SYGVKD. The CDR3 DNA reads as TGTGCCATCAGTGGGGTAACAGGGATGAACACCGGGGAGCTGTTTTTT. This sequence encodes CAISGVTGMNTGELFF.

The chain is built from TRBV30 and TRBJ1-5, with TRBD1 as a possible D gene (5 bases). Deletions cut 0 bases from V and 7 bases from J, with 13 bases between. The CDR3 is 14 residues long. CDR1 is GTSNPN, CDR2 SVGIG, per germline (reference sequence). The CDR3 nucleotides read TGTGCCTGGAGTGTACGGGGGTTGGAGCAGCCCCAGCATTTT. Its translation: CAWSVRGLEQPQHF.

This clone was picked up a small number of times. DNA for the CDR3: TGTGCCAGCAGCCCCTCACAGATAGCGTCATTAAATGAGCAGTTCTTC. This translates into CASSPSQIASLNEQFF. This sequence joins TRBV11-2 and TRBJ2-1, with D possibly TRBD2 on 5 matching bases. Trimming stripped 5 bases from V and 7 bases from J, with 21 bases between. This CDR3 is 16 amino acids long. Germline V gives CDR1 SGHAT, CDR2 FQNNGV.

The chain carries TRBV5-1 and TRBJ2-1; perhaps TRBD2 as D (5 bases). The CDR3 loop spans 13 amino acids. Germline CDR1 reads SGHRS; CDR2 reads YFSETQ. V was pared by 2 bases and J by 7 bases, with 10 bases between. DNA of the CDR3: TGCGCCAGCAGCTTACTAGGTGAAAATGAGCAGTTCTTC. It translates to CASSLLGENEQFF.

The rearrangement uses TRBV27 and TRBJ2-1; 11 positions agree with TRBD2. Unmatched junction bases numbered 6, after V lost 1 base and J lost 10 bases. The CDR3 spans 15 residues. Per the germline V gene, CDR1 is MNHEY and CDR2 is SMNVEV (reference sequence). The CDR3 nucleotides read TGTGCCAGCAGTTTATTGACTAGCGGGGATAGCGAGCAGTTCTTC. Translated: CASSLLTSGDSEQFF.

This clone was counted at least ten times. V gene TRBV5-1 combines with J gene TRBJ2-5; tentative D call: TRBD2 (6 bases). The CDR3 has 15 amino acids. Germline V lookup: CDR1 SGHRS, CDR2 YFSETQ. Trimming left V 2 bases short and J 2 bases short, with 13 bases between. In DNA form, the CDR3 reads TGCGCCAGCAGCTTTGGAGGGTCCCGGCAAGAGACCCAGTACTTC. The encoded protein is CASSFGGSRQETQYF. The variable domain in full, completed from reference TRBV5-1 and TRBJ2-5, reads KAGVTQTPRYLIKTRGQQVTLSCSPISGHRSVSWYQQTPGQGLQFLFEYFSETQRNKGNFPGRFSGRQFSNSRSEMNVSTLELGDSALYLCASSFGGSRQETQYFGPGTRLLVL.

This clone showed up just a few times. The chain is built from TRBV28 and TRBJ1-2, with TRBD1 identical over 7 bases. Germline-derived CDR1 and CDR2 are MDHEN and SYDVKM. The CDR3 spans 13 residues. V shed 6 bases and J 7 bases; nucleotides not matched to a gene: 8. CDR3 bases: TGTGCCAGCAGATATACGACAGGGATTGGCTACACCTTC. Translating it yields CASRYTTGIGYTF.

This clone occurred a few times. Here the CDR3 DNA reads TGCGCCAGCAGCCAAGTATGGTTGGCTAGCGGGAGGAGCACAGATACGCAGTATTTT. Its translation is CASSQVWLASGRSTDTQYF. J is TRBJ2-3 and V is TRBV4-1; 11 nucleotides agree with TRBD2. The CDR3 runs to 19 residues. Germline V gene lookup returns CDR1 MGHRA and CDR2 YSYEKL. Losses at the gene ends were 1 base for V and 0 bases for J; bases not matched to a gene: 9.

This clone was observed a handful of times. This chain connects TRBV7-2 to TRBJ2-3, with 8 bases identical to TRBD2. Germline CDR1 reads SGHTA; CDR2 reads FQGNSA. This CDR3 region has 16 residues. Trimming took 1 base from V and 4 from J; bases not matched to a gene: 7. The CDR3 protein is CASSLGIAGYADTQYF. CDR3 DNA: TGTGCCAGCAGCTTAGGGATAGCGGGATACGCAGATACGCAGTATTTT. The complete variable domain, with remaining parts taken from reference TRBV7-2 and TRBJ2-3, reads GAGVSQSPSNKVTEKGKDVELRCDPISGHTALYWYRQSLGQGLEFLIYFQGNSAPDKSGLPSDRFSAERTGGSVSTLTIQRTQQEDSAVYLCASSLGIAGYADTQYFGPGTRLTVL.

The CDR3 here is CASSFTGEEETQYF. CDR3 DNA: TGTGCCAGCAGCTTTACAGGGGAAGAAGAGACCCAGTACTTC. The V and J genes are TRBV6-6 and TRBJ2-5, with 7 bases identical to TRBD1. V trimming: 6 bases; J trimming: 3 bases; junction bases outside the gene matches: 7. The CDR3 is 14 residues long. Germline V gene sequence: CDR1 MNHNY, CDR2 SVGAGI (reference sequence).

The chain couples TRBV30 to TRBJ2-5, with TRBD2 as a possible D gene (6 bases). CDR1 is GTSNPN, CDR2 SVGIG, per germline (reference sequence). V dropped 4 bases and J dropped 3 bases, with 15 bases sitting between them. The CDR3 runs to 14 residues. CDR3 in amino acids: CAWTVLGSEETQYF. The DNA for the CDR3 is TGTGCCTGGACCGTGCTCGGGAGCGAAGAGACCCAGTACTTC.

In its sample, this clone was seen a few times. This CDR3 is CSTGGSETQYF. DNA for the CDR3: TGCAGCACGGGGGGGTCGGAGACCCAGTACTTC. The chain recombines TRBV20-1 with TRBJ2-5, with 8 nucleotides matching TRBD2. This CDR3 region has 11 residues. The V gene's germline CDR1 is DFQATT and CDR2 SNEGSKA (reference sequence).

The rearrangement links TRBV2 to TRBJ1-5, with D unresolved. V was clipped by 7 bases and J by 0 bases, with 10 bases between them. Germline V gene sequence: CDR1 SNHLY, CDR2 FYNNEI. This CDR3 spans 14 amino acids. CDR3 in DNA: TGTGCCAGCAATCAGGTTAATAGCAATCAGCCCCAGCATTTT. Protein: CASNQVNSNQPQHF.

This clone has ten or more counts. The chain employs TRBV23-1 and TRBJ1-2; a possible D gene is TRBD1 (5 bases). TRBV23-1 is reported as an ORF; its role is uncertain. V lost 8 bases to trimming and J lost 4 bases, with 11 bases between them. The CDR3 extends over 12 amino acids. The CDR3 bases are TGCGCCAGCGCGTGGGGGGGCTATGGCTACACCTTC. This gives the protein CASAWGGYGYTF.